The T cell receptor beta chain under discussion was sequenced for a study of response to subunit inactivated influenza vaccine. Study-wide findings and caveats: Few additional T cells are recruited per seasonal influenza vaccination, authors suggested.

The CDR3 sequence is 17 residues long. In germline, CDR1 is SGHAT, CDR2 FQNNGV. J gave up 10 bases and V 4 bases, and 12 bases lay outside the gene matches. Comment on this clonotype: Its cognate antigen is unknown.

TCRdb re-called the RT-PCR reads through MiXCR, storing one row per CDR3 protein. Here the sample spans about 480,000 distinct CDR3 sequences, over 9.5% being singletons. Sequenced here: PBMCs from blood, sampled 35 to 45 days after vaccination. This sequence originates from a man in his fifties who received an inactivated influenza vaccine. The gene calls are TRBV11-2 and TRBJ2-1; TRBD2 matches 14 bases. In DNA form, the CDR3 reads TGTGCCAGCAGCTCGGGACTAGCGGGGGTCTACTCAAGGGAGCAGTTCTTC. Amino acid sequence: CASSSGLAGVYSREQFF.